This T cell receptor beta chain derives from a study of CD8+ T cells in alopecia areata. This clone was counted a few times. CDR1 and CDR2 from the germline V gene are MDHEN and SYDVKM. The ends lost 5 bases at V and 5 bases at J; junction bases unmatched: 9. The CDR3 spans 16 residues. Sequencing relied on a cDNA template that was reverse transcribed from extracted RNA. TCRdb's table, derived via immunoSEQ multiplex PCR, lists solely in-frame clones and lacks some. The table lists approximately 180,000 clones, about 67% of them singletons. Source: CD8+ T cells sorted from blood, taken at week 0. The clonotype originates from a human donor with alopecia areata. The chain is built from TRBV28 and TRBJ2-5, with 12 bases identical to TRBD1. The CDR3, as DNA: TGTGCCAGCAGTGGAGGGGACAGGGGGCTTGGGGAGACCCAGTACTTC. Translated: CASSGGDRGLGETQYF.